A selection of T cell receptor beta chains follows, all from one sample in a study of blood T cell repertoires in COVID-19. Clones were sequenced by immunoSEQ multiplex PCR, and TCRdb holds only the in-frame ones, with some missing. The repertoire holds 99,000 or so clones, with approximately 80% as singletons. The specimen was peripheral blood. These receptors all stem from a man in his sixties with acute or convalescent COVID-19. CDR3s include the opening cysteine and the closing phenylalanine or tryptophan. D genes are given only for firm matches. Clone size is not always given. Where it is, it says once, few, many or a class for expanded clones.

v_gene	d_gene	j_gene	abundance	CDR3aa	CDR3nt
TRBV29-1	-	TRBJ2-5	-	CSVARVIGETQYF	TGCAGCGTCGCCAGGGTGATCGGAGAGACCCAGTACTTC
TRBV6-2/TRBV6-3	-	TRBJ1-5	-	CASSYVQAYSNQPQHF	TGTGCCAGCAGTTATGTGCAGGCATATAGCAATCAGCCCCAGCATTTT
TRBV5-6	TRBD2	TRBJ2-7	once	CASSTSGSSYEQYF	TGTGCCAGCAGCACCAGCGGGAGCTCCTACGAGCAGTACTTC
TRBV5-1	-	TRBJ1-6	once	CASSSGGSNNSPLHF	TGCGCCAGCAGCTCGGGAGGGTCGAATAATTCACCCCTCCACTTT
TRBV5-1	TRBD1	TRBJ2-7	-	CASSSMTGVSYEQYF	TGCGCCAGCAGCTCAATGACAGGGGTATCCTACGAGCAGTACTTC
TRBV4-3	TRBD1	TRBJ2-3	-	CASSQDSGQGLDTQYF	TGCGCCAGCAGCCAAGATTCGGGACAGGGATTAGATACGCAGTATTTT
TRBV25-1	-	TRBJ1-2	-	CASRGAFYGYTF	TGTGCCAGCAGAGGGGCGTTCTATGGCTACACCTTC
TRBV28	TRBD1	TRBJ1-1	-	CASSSPGQGARVEAFF	TGTGCCAGCAGTTCCCCCGGACAGGGGGCGCGAGTAGAAGCTTTCTTT
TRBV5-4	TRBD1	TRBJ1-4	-	CASSRGQGDEKLFF	TGTGCCAGCAGCCGGGGACAGGGGGATGAAAAACTGTTTTTT
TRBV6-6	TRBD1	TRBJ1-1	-	CASTPGQGKWTEAFF	TGTGCCAGCACCCCAGGACAGGGTAAATGGACTGAAGCTTTCTTT
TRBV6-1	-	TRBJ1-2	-	CASSEGGSGRVVYGYTF	TGTGCCAGCAGTGAAGGTGGTTCCGGCAGGGTGGTCTATGGCTACACCTTC
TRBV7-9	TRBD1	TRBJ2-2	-	CASSGTGQANTGELFF	TGTGCCAGCAGCGGAACGGGACAGGCGAACACCGGGGAGCTGTTTTTT
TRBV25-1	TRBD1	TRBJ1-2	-	CASSGLGQGKNYGYTF	TGTGCCAGCAGTGGACTAGGACAGGGCAAAAACTATGGCTACACCTTC
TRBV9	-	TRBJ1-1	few	CASSRGVGDTEAFF	TGTGCCAGCAGCCGGGGGGTTGGAGACACTGAAGCTTTCTTT
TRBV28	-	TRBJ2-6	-	CASSLGGRQGANVLTF	TGTGCCAGCAGTTTAGGAGGGCGTCAAGGGGCCAACGTCCTGACTTTC
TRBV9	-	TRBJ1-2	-	CASSVGSPQGRGYTF	TGTGCCAGCAGCGTAGGATCTCCACAGGGTAGAGGCTACACCTTC
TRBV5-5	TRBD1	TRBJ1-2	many	CASSKRTGEDYGYTF	TGTGCCAGCAGCAAAAGGACAGGGGAGGACTATGGCTACACCTTC
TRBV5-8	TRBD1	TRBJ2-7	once	CASSLGQVDEQYF	TGTGCCAGCAGCTTAGGACAGGTAGACGAGCAGTACTTC
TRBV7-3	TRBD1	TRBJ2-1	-	CASSLVTGVFGEQFF	TGTGCCAGCAGCCTCGTCACAGGGGTTTTCGGTGAGCAGTTCTTC
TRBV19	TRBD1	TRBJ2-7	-	CASRKGGTGAYGSYEQYF	TGTGCCAGTAGGAAGGGAGGGACAGGGGCCTATGGCTCCTACGAGCAGTACTTC
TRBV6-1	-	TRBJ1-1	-	CASSDRVAEAFF	TGTGCCAGCAGTGACAGGGTGGCTGAAGCTTTCTTT
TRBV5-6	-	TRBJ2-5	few	CASRNRNQETQYF	TGTGCCAGCAGAAACAGGAACCAAGAGACCCAGTACTTC
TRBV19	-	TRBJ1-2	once	CASSIAGQSYGYTF	TGTGCCAGTAGTATAGCAGGACAGAGCTATGGCTACACCTTC
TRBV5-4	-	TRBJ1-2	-	CASSDRSYGYTF	TGTGCCAGCAGCGACAGGTCCTATGGCTACACCTTC
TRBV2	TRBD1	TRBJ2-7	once	CASRDRGRSYEQYF	TGTGCCAGCAGAGACAGGGGTCGCTCCTACGAGCAGTACTTC
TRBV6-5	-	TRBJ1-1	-	CATDKATGMNTEAFF	TGTGCCACCGACAAGGCCACAGGTATGAACACTGAAGCTTTCTTT